This T cell receptor beta chain was recovered during a study of OX40 agonist ivuxolimab in advanced cancers. The wider study: Patients were dosed intravenously with ivuxolimab at 0.01 to 10 mg/kg every 2 weeks. Dose-escalation subjects each had hepatocellular carcinoma, melanoma, renal cell or head and neck cancer.

The V end was cut by 0 bases, the J end by 5 bases, with 7 bases between. Germline V gene lookup returns CDR1 MNHEY and CDR2 SMNVEV (reference sequence). The CDR3 is 13 amino acids. Worth noting for this clone: Its antigen is still unknown.

Repertoires were generated with immunoSEQ multiplex PCR, while TCRdb's copy carries only in-frame clones and drops some. The sample lists some 97,000 clones; roughly nine tenths were seen once. General study results and limits: On average, a greater number of expanded clones characterised CD8+ T cells relative to CD4+. The specificity for antigen of the expanded peripheral T cells was not determined.

V and J are TRBV27 and TRBJ2-5; a possible D gene is TRBD2 (5 bases). This sample comprised CD4+ or CD8+ T cells sorted from blood, obtained in a trial of the OX40 agonist ivuxolimab. This sequence was found in an adult with an advanced solid tumor such as melanoma, head and neck, liver or kidney cancer. CDR3 coding DNA: TGTGCCAGCAGTTTATCCCGGAGGGAGACCCAGTACTTC. Its protein product is CASSLSRRETQYF.